Listed below are T cell receptor beta chains from one sample, sequenced in a study of cytomegalovirus exposure and HLA in healthy donors. The protocol was immunoSEQ multiplex PCR, while the TCRdb copy is restricted to in-frame clones and leaves out a portion. This table holds 100,000 or so clones, 60% to 85% found once. What was sequenced was PBMCs. These receptors all stem from a woman in her 40s in good health and CMV-seropositive. Both conserved end residues are part of each CDR3. Each record gives: clone size, D gene, V gene, J gene, CDR3 DNA, CDR3 protein. D genes are given only for firm matches. The listing skips clone size in some rows; elsewhere it reads once, few, many or a size class.

.	.	TRBV12-2	TRBJ1-2	TGTGCAAGTCCCCCAGGCGGGCACAGAGGCTACACCTTC	CASPPGGHRGYTF
.	TRBD2	TRBV4-2	TRBJ2-7	TGTGCCAGCAGCCAAGAGGGAGTGACTAGCGGCGAGCAGTACTTC	CASSQEGVTSGEQYF
few	.	TRBV19	TRBJ1-5	TGTGCCAGTAGTATCTCCCCCGCAGGGGATAGCAATCAGCCCCAGCATTTT	CASSISPAGDSNQPQHF
.	TRBD1	TRBV6-5	TRBJ1-2	TGTGCCAGCAGTTACTCGGGGACAGGAGCTAGCTACACCTTC	CASSYSGTGASYTF
.	.	TRBV6-6	TRBJ1-1	TGTGCCAGCAGTTACGGGAGCGGTGAAGCTTTCTTT	CASSYGSGEAFF
.	.	TRBV10-1	TRBJ1-2	TGCGCCAGCAGCAAGACACCCAACTATGGCTACACCTTC	CASSKTPNYGYTF
.	.	TRBV7-9	TRBJ1-4	TGTGCCAGCTCGACAGGAGTAAATGAAAAACTGTTTTTT	CASSTGVNEKLFF
.	TRBD2	TRBV5-1	TRBJ2-5	TGCGCCAGCAGCATACTTAGCGGGGGCGGTGGGGAGACCCAGTACTTC	CASSILSGGGGETQYF
.	.	TRBV21-1	TRBJ2-5	TGTGCCAGCAGCAAAGTCCAGGTCACAGCAAGAATAGAGACCCAGTACTTC	CASSKVQVTARIETQYF
.	.	TRBV27	TRBJ1-1	TGTGCCAGCAGTTATCGAGAGAACACTGAAGCTTTCTTT	CASSYRENTEAFF
.	.	TRBV9	TRBJ1-2	TGTGCCAGCAGCGTAGTCCCAGATTACTATGGCTACACCTTC	CASSVVPDYYGYTF
.	.	TRBV5-4	TRBJ2-3	TGTGCCAGCAGCTCCACAGGGTACGGAGATACGCAGTATTTT	CASSSTGYGDTQYF
many	TRBD1	TRBV13	TRBJ2-7	TGTGCCAGCAGCTTAGGGGCAGGGGGTAGCCACGAGCAGTACTTC	CASSLGAGGSHEQYF
.	TRBD1	TRBV7-9	TRBJ2-5	TGTGCCAGCAGCGCGACAGGGGTAGAGACCCAGTACTTC	CASSATGVETQYF
once	.	TRBV5-1	TRBJ2-3	TGCGCCAGCAGCACCGGGAAAGATACGCAGTATTTT	CASSTGKDTQYF
.	TRBD1	TRBV6-1	TRBJ2-7	TGTGCCAGCAGTGAAGGTTTGGGACAGGGAAGGACCTACGAGCAGTACTTC	CASSEGLGQGRTYEQYF
.	.	TRBV7-2	TRBJ1-6	TGTGCCAGCAGCTTAACGGGCAGGGTTGGATCACCCCTCCACTTT	CASSLTGRVGSPLHF
.	.	TRBV30	TRBJ2-2	TGTGCCTGGAGTATGATCAGCGCCGGGGAGCTGTTTTTT	CAWSMISAGELFF
few	.	TRBV6-5	TRBJ1-5	TGTGCCAGCAGTTACTCGGGCAGAAATCAGCCCCAGCATTTT	CASSYSGRNQPQHF
.	.	TRBV27	TRBJ1-1	TGTGCCAGCAGTCGGTGGAACACTGAAGCTTTCTTT	CASSRWNTEAFF
once	TRBD1	TRBV19	TRBJ1-5	TGTGCCAGTAGGACGACAGGGGTTTACAATCAGCCCCAGCATTTT	CASRTTGVYNQPQHF
.	.	TRBV30	TRBJ1-5	TGTGCCTGGTGCATCGGTAGCAATCAGCCCCAGCATTTT	CAWCIGSNQPQHF
.	.	TRBV5-1	TRBJ2-1	TGCGCCAGCAGCCCTGGCGGAGGAAGGTACAATGAGCAGTTCTTC	CASSPGGGRYNEQFF
.	.	TRBV27	TRBJ1-1	TGTGCCAGCTTCCAAGGGGGAGGGAGTGAAGCTTTCTTT	CASFQGGGSEAFF
few	.	TRBV2	TRBJ2-1	TGTGCCAGCCGGACTGGAAGCTCCTACAATGAGCAGTTCTTC	CASRTGSSYNEQFF
.	.	TRBV6-5	TRBJ1-2	TGTGCCAGCAGGAGGGAGGGCAGCTATGGCTACACCTTC	CASRREGSYGYTF
few	TRBD1	TRBV6-6	TRBJ1-1	TGTGCCAGCAGCTCCCTCTCGGGGACAGGGAACACTGAAGCTTTCTTT	CASSSLSGTGNTEAFF
.	.	TRBV4-1	TRBJ1-2	TGCGCCAGCAGCCAAGGGCTAGGAGGCTACACCTTC	CASSQGLGGYTF
few	.	TRBV5-1	TRBJ2-5	TGCGCCAGCAGCTTGGCCAGGGGACCACAAGAGACCCAGTACTTC	CASSLARGPQETQYF
.	TRBD1	TRBV5-4	TRBJ1-2	TGCGCCAGCAGCACTCCAACAGGGGTTGGTGGCTACACCTTC	CASSTPTGVGGYTF
.	.	TRBV7-6	TRBJ2-1	TGTGCCAGCAGCTTAGGGGACTTGGGGGGCTACAATGAGCAGTTCTTC	CASSLGDLGGYNEQFF
.	TRBD1	TRBV30	TRBJ1-4	TGTGCCTGGAGTGCCGGGACAGGGAGCGGAGAAAAACTGTTTTTT	CAWSAGTGSGEKLFF
.	TRBD2	TRBV5-1	TRBJ2-7	TGCGCCAGCAGCTTCGGACTAGACTCCTACGAGCAGTACTTC	CASSFGLDSYEQYF
.	TRBD1	TRBV30	TRBJ2-7	TGTGCCTGCCGACAGGGGGCCTACGAGCAGTACTTC	CACRQGAYEQYF
few	.	TRBV5-8	TRBJ2-3	TGTGCCAGCAGCCCCGATCCCGGGGGGCGCACAGATACGCAGTATTTT	CASSPDPGGRTDTQYF
.	.	TRBV6-5	TRBJ1-1	TGTGCCAGCGCGGCAGGGAATTTCCGATATACTGAAGCTTTCTTT	CASAAGNFRYTEAFF
.	.	TRBV7-9	TRBJ2-5	TGTGCCAGCAGCTTATCCGGCCGAGGTGGGGAGACCCAGTACTTC	CASSLSGRGGETQYF
.	TRBD2	TRBV30	TRBJ2-1	TGTGCCTGGAGTTTACCGGGACTAGCGTTTCGGTTCTTC	CAWSLPGLAFRFF
.	.	TRBV5-1	TRBJ1-5	TGCGCCAGCAGCTTGGTGGCAGGGGTCGATCAGCCCCAGCATTTT	CASSLVAGVDQPQHF
.	TRBD1	TRBV10-2	TRBJ1-6	TGCGCCAGCAGTGAACCACAGGGGGCAGATAATTCACCCCTCCACTTT	CASSEPQGADNSPLHF
.	.	TRBV6-5	TRBJ2-5	TGTGCCAGCAGCCGTACTAGTAGAGAGACCCAGTACTTC	CASSRTSRETQYF
.	TRBD1	TRBV4-1	TRBJ2-2	TGCGCCGTCCGGGACAGGGGGTTATCCGGGGAGCTGTTTTTT	CAVRDRGLSGELFF
.	TRBD1	TRBV19	TRBJ1-6	TGTGCCAGTAGGGAGAGGACAGGGGATTCACCCCTCCACTTT	CASRERTGDSPLHF
once	.	TRBV30	TRBJ1-4	TGTGCCTGGAGTGTGGGGGCAGGGGAGGAAAAACTGTTTTTT	CAWSVGAGEEKLFF
.	.	TRBV4-1	TRBJ1-3	TGCGCCAGCAGCCAAGATAGGGGCGGCAGTTTATTAAACACCATATATTTT	CASSQDRGGSLLNTIYF
.	TRBD2	TRBV5-6	TRBJ2-5	TGTGCCAGCAGCTTGCCCGGGGGGGGAGGGGAGACCCAGTACTTC	CASSLPGGGGETQYF